The sequence of this T cell receptor beta chain was determined in a study of blood T cell repertoires in COVID-19. Study in general: Samples of COVID-19 (acute and convalescent) were obtained from the United States, Italy and Spain. T cells, B-cell-depleted T cells, or PBMCs provided the cDNA or gDNA that served as material.

TCRdb keeps only in-frame clones here, not all; method: immunoSEQ multiplex PCR. The data show hundreds of thousands of clones, 75% to 90% seen once. Patients from Seattle were sampled longitudinally, starting during active infection. Germline lookup yields CDR1 MNHNY and CDR2 SVGAGI (reference sequence). With 0 bases removed from V and 8 bases from J, the gap between germline ends came to 13 bases. The CDR3 is 15 amino acids. V is TRBV6-6 and J is TRBJ1-4, with D perhaps matching TRBD1 (5 bases). The receptor's source is a man between 18 and 29 years old with COVID-19, enrolled during active disease. The sequenced sample consisted of peripheral blood. CDR3 in DNA: TGTGCCAGCAGTTACTCGCCAGGGAGGAGCGAAAAACTGTTTTTT. Translating it yields CASSYSPGRSEKLFF.